This T cell receptor beta chain was sequenced during a study of cytomegalovirus exposure and HLA in healthy donors. Looking at the study overall: Assignment to the Caucasian-associated ancestry cluster applied to over 70% of the approximately 400 genotyped donors.

Germline CDR1 is LNHNV and CDR2 is YYDKDF (reference sequence). The CDR3 consists of 15 residues. Trimming cost V 1 base and J 9 bases; bases outside gene matches: 6. Remarks on this clone: Its cognate antigen is unknown.

The PCR was carried out with 60 Vbeta primers and 13 Jbeta primers. The protocol was immunoSEQ multiplex PCR, while the TCRdb copy is restricted to in-frame clones and leaves out a portion. The sample data list approximately 200,000 clones. Findings of the study overall: 87-base-pair reads could not separate some V segments, including TRBV6-2 and TRBV6-3. Analysis performed later found around 15,000 TCR beta sequences associated with HLA alleles at 0.05 false discovery rate.

Sequencing was done on a sample of PBMCs. This chain links TRBV15 with TRBJ1-6; 7 bases match TRBD1. The TCR was taken from a boy under 18 in good health and CMV-seronegative. CDR3 nucleotides: TGTGCCACCAGCAGAGCCAGGGGGGTTGGTTCACCCCTCCACTTT. Translating it yields CATSRARGVGSPLHF.